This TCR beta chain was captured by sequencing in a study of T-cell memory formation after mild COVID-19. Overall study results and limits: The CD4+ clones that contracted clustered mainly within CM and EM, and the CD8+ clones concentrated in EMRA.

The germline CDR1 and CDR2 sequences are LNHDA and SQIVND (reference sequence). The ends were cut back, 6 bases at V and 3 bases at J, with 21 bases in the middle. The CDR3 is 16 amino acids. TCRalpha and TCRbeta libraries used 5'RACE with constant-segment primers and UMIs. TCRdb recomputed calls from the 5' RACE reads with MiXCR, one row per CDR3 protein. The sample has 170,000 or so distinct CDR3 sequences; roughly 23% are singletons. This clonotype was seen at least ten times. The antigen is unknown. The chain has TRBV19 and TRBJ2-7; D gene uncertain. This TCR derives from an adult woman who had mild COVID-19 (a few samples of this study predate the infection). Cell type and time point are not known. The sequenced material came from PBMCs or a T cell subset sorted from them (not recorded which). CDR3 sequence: CASSWGRLGSGYEQYF. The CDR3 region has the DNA TGTGCCAGTAGCTGGGGTCGGCTGGGTTCGGGCTACGAGCAGTACTTC.